The 10 T cell receptor beta chains in this list originate from one sample, sequenced in a study of blood T cells in healthy people across ages. Sample-barcoded 5' priming and a J-beta primer mix drove a second PCR of roughly 7 to 11 cycles. MiXCR, run by TCRdb on the 5' RACE reads, gives a single entry per CDR3 protein. The data show 790,000 or so distinct CDR3 sequences, more than 50% seen once. Material: blood. Receptors originate from a man aged 40-50 years in good health.

This clonotype came up a few times. V gene TRBV29-1 combines with J gene TRBJ2-1; TRBD2 aligns across 12 bases. The CDR3 is 14 amino acids. Germline loops: CDR1 SQVTM, CDR2 ANQGSEA. With 6 bases clipped from V and 10 bases from J, the junction kept 10 bases outside the gene matches. The CDR3 bases are TGCAGCGTAGGCCTAGCGGGGGGGCATCAAGAGCAGTTCTTC. This translates into CSVGLAGGHQEQFF.

The chain employs TRBV27 and TRBJ2-3, with 9 bases matching TRBD1. V lost 6 bases and J lost 2; bases outside the gene matches: 9. This CDR3 spans 16 amino acids. Germline CDR1 MNHEY, CDR2 SMNVEV (reference sequence). CDR3 sequence reads: CASSPRDRAPTDTQYF. The CDR3, as DNA: TGTGCCAGCAGCCCCAGGGACAGGGCCCCCACAGATACGCAGTATTTT.

Regarding this clonotype: The junction departs from the called germline gene at one end, perhaps through a read error. The genes are TRBV25-1 and TRBJ2-3; the D gene is possibly TRBD2 (5 bases). CDR1 is MGHDK, CDR2 SYGVNS, per germline. The CDR3 runs to 11 residues. The DNA of the CDR3 is TGTGCCAGCAGTGAGGGAGATCCGCAGTATTTT. Translating gives CASSEGDPQYF.

Details on this clonotype: At one end the junction does not follow the germline gene, possibly because of a read error. This chain uses TRBV6-2 or TRBV6-3 with TRBJ2-7; D remains unclear. The CDR3 length is 12 residues. CDR1 is MNHEY and CDR2 is SVGEGT in the germline V gene. CDR3 region: CANSQPGREQYF. CDR3 DNA: TGTGCCAACAGTCAGCCGGGCAGGGAGCAGTACTTC.

The rearrangement uses TRBV20-1 and TRBJ2-1; D is undetermined. Germline lookup yields CDR1 DFQATT and CDR2 SNEGSKA (reference sequence). The CDR3 totals 14 residues. V shed 3 bases and J shed 2 bases, with 11 bases lying between them. CDR3 in amino acids: CSASSELAYNEQFF. Written as DNA, the CDR3 is TGCAGTGCTAGTTCCGAGCTCGCCTACAATGAGCAGTTCTTC.

The chain employs TRBV5-1 and TRBJ1-2; a weak D match, TRBD1 (6 bases). Trimming took off 2 bases at V and 4 bases at J, with 12 bases between the two ends. CDR3 length: 14 residues. In germline, CDR1 is SGHRS, CDR2 YFSETQ. The CDR3 is CASSFDRISYGYTF. The CDR3 nucleotides read TGCGCCAGCAGCTTTGACAGGATCTCCTATGGCTACACCTTC.

This sequence joins TRBV28 and TRBJ2-7; D is uncertain. The length of the CDR3 is 11 residues. CDR1 MDHEN and CDR2 SYDVKM come from the germline V gene. V gave up 10 bases and J gave up 3 bases, with 10 bases separating them. The DNA for the CDR3 is TGTGCCACCTACCAATACTACGAGCAGTACTTC. Its protein product is CATYQYYEQYF.

This clonotype was observed a few times. The chain links TRBV9 to TRBJ2-4; 9 positions agree with TRBD2. Looked up from germline, CDR1 is SGDLS and CDR2 is YYNGEE. The CDR3 loop spans 13 amino acids. The ends lost 4 bases at V and 13 bases at J; junction bases unmatched: 9. CDR3: CASSLAGAAEQYF. CDR3 DNA: TGTGCCAGCAGCTTAGCGGGAGCGGCTGAGCAGTACTTC.

This rearrangement joins TRBV7-3 to TRBJ2-6; 8 positions agree with TRBD1. The ends lost 5 bases at V and 2 bases at J; junction bases unmatched: 11. Germline values: CDR1 SGHTA, CDR2 FQGTGA. This CDR3 has 18 amino acids. The CDR3 is CASSLRDRTITGANVLTF. The CDR3 region has the DNA TGTGCCAGCAGCCTAAGGGACAGGACGATTACTGGGGCCAACGTCCTGACTTTC.

This clonotype has just one count. The chain recombines TRBV28 with TRBJ2-7; 11 bases map to TRBD2. The germline gives CDR1 MDHEN, CDR2 SYDVKM. The junction had 12 bases not matched to a gene; V was cut back by 5 bases and J by 6 bases. The CDR3 contains 16 residues. CDR3: CASSPPLAGGPREQYF. The CDR3 bases are TGTGCCAGCAGTCCTCCTTTAGCGGGGGGGCCCCGCGAGCAGTACTTC.